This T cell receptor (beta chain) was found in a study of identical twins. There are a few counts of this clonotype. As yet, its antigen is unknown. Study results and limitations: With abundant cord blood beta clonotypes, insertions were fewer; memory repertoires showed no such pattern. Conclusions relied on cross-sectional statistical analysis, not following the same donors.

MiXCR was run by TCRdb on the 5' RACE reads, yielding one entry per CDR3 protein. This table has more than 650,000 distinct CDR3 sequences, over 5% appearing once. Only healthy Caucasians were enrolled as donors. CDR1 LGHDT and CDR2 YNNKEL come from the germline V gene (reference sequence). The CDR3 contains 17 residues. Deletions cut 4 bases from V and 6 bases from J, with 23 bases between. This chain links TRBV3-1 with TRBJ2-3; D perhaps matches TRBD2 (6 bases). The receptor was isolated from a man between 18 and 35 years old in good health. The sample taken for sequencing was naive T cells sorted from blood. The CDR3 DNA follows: TGTGCCAGCAGCCGAGCCGGAGGTGGAGGGATGGGTGATACGCAGTATTTT. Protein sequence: CASSRAGGGGMGDTQYF.